These 2 T cell receptor beta chains were sequenced from one sample in a study of CDR3 diversity in severe acne. TCRdb fed the PCR reads into MiXCR, producing one record per CDR3 protein. The sample shows tens of thousands of distinct CDR3 sequences, around 49% of them seen only once. Sequenced input: blood. The source of these receptors is a male donor in good health, without acne.

Details on this clonotype: Given the absence of the conserved phenylalanine or tryptophan at the CDR3 end, a read error is likely. The J gene is TRBJ2-5, the V gene TRBV28, with a tentative D call TRBD1 (5 bases). Trimming stripped 4 bases from V and 7 bases from J, with 10 bases between. The CDR3 totals 12 residues. Germline CDR1 reads MDHEN; CDR2 reads SYDVKM. CDR3 in DNA: TGTGCCAGCAGTTCCTACACAGGGACCCAGTACCTC. This encodes CASSSYTGTQYL.

Concerning this clonotype: This sequence may be a read error, since a much larger clone differs from it by one base. The CDR3 DNA sequence: TGCGGCGTTGGGGACAGCAATCAGCCCCAGCATTTT. This encodes CGVGDSNQPQHF. V usage is TRBV29-1 and J usage is TRBJ1-5, with a weak D call TRBD1 (5 bases). The germline V gene has CDR1 SQVTM and CDR2 ANQGSEA. This CDR3 region has 12 residues.